This section outlines one T cell receptor (beta chain) sequence together with its context. Its antigen is still unknown. The data derive from a study of T cell responses to AZD1222 COVID-19 vaccine. TCRdb keeps only in-frame clones here, not all; method: immunoSEQ multiplex PCR. The repertoire consists of some 170,000 clones, with under 95% occurring once and the leading ten covering about 1.1%. General study results and limits: Baseline seropositivity occurred in only six AZD1222 recipients. Reportedly, close to half of spike-specific TCRs are directed against unmutated variant regions.

The sample here was peripheral blood, taken 28 days after the second AZD1222 dose. The clonotype was recovered from an adult who received the AZD1222 COVID-19 vaccine.

In nucleotides, the CDR3 is TGCAGCACCCTCGGTACCCAAGAGACCCAGTACTTC. Translated: CSTLGTQETQYF. The chain joins TRBV29-1 to TRBJ2-5; D is unclear. V lost 8 bases and J lost 1, with 11 bases in between. There are 12 residues in the CDR3. From germline, CDR1 is SQVTM and CDR2 ANQGSEA.